The text below deals with one T cell receptor beta chain. These data are taken from a study of blood T cell repertoires in COVID-19. Study information: COVID-19 samples, acute and convalescent, were from the United States, Italy and Spain.

Germline CDR1 reads SGHAT; CDR2 reads FQNNGV. This CDR3 region has 14 residues. V shed 5 bases and J shed 3 bases, with 11 bases lying between them. Profiled with immunoSEQ multiplex PCR; TCRdb holds only in-frame clones, not every one. Among approximately 140,000 clones listed, approximately 84% were seen once. The chain carries TRBV11-2 and TRBJ2-1, with no clear D. Sequenced sample: peripheral blood. This TCR derives from a woman over 75 in a cohort sampled during active or convalescent COVID-19. CDR3 region: CASSPGGNYNEQFF. The CDR3 region has the DNA TGTGCCAGCAGCCCCGGTGGTAACTACAATGAGCAGTTCTTC.